This TCR beta chain was recovered during a study of cytomegalovirus exposure and HLA in healthy donors. On the study more broadly: Earlier sequencing of some 190 million T cells yielded around 100 million unique TCR beta sequences. The study's early data release held tens of millions of unique TCRs from HLA-typed donors.

With 60 Vbeta and 13 Jbeta primers, the PCR was carried out. The data were produced by immunoSEQ multiplex PCR, yet TCRdb's version contains in-frame clones alone and is incomplete. The data show roughly 150,000 clones, 80% to 85% seen once. As concerns this clone: Antigen: not known.

Study-level points and caveats: For presence/absence analyses, sequencing depth was assumed to be roughly uniform across donors. Cytomegalovirus-associated TCR beta chains were listed, numbering 164.

Sequenced input: PBMCs. This TCR was sampled from a woman aged 18 to 35 in good health and CMV-seronegative.

The CDR3 DNA follows: TGTGCCAGCAGTTACCGCGGGCGCGTCTACGAGCAGTACTTC. It translates to CASSYRGRVYEQYF. This sequence joins TRBV6-5 and TRBJ2-5; D might be TRBD2 (5 bases). Judging by the DNA end, TRBJ2-7 fits better; the J call may be wrong. CDR3 size: 14 residues. CDR1 is MNHEY, CDR2 SVGAGI, per germline.